This T cell receptor beta chain was retrieved from a study of vaccination and CD4 T cells after COVID-19. To note about this clonotype: Its specificity is not known.

As to treatment: roughly nine-day PBMC culture with coronavirus spike peptide pools or control peptides (ViraFEST assay). Sequenced with the Oncomine TCR Beta short-read assay was DNA taken from cultured CD4+ T cells. TCRdb reanalysed the PCR reads using MiXCR and keeps one entry per CDR3 protein. The table has about 20,000 distinct CDR3 sequences, about three fifths seen once. CDR1 and CDR2 from the germline V gene are SQVTM and ANQGSEA. Deletions cut 3 bases from V and 4 bases from J, with 10 bases between. The length of the CDR3 is 13 residues. The TCR sequence derives from a human donor who had recovered from COVID-19. J is TRBJ1-3 and V is TRBV29-1; no clear D gene. Here the sequenced sample was CD4+ T cells from blood, cultured in vitro, taken before SARS-CoV-2 vaccination. CDR3 in DNA: TGCAGCGTTGATTCGGCGGAAGGAAACACCATATATTTT. The encoded protein is CSVDSAEGNTIYF.